Below are 21 T cell receptor beta chains sequenced from a single sample in a study of radiation and T cells in renal cell carcinoma. The time point here: baseline pretreatment blood. Treatment of the sample: 15 Gy SBRT to primary tumor, nephrectomy 4 weeks later. Method: immunoSEQ multiplex PCR; TCRdb's copy keeps in-frame clones and lacks some. The sample gives approximately 22,000 clones, around 80% of which show up once; around 40% is in the top ten. The input for sequencing was blood, taken from a patient whose treatment included radiotherapy and nephrectomy. The receptors were gathered from a man between 60 and 75 years old with renal cell carcinoma.

The chain uses TRBV6-7 and TRBJ2-1; 9 positions match TRBD2. TRBV6-7 is an ORF for which the function is uncertain. The CDR3 length is 15 residues. The V gene end was trimmed by 5 bases and the J gene end by 9 bases; junction bases not matched to a gene: 11. Here the CDR3 reads CASSTAKAGGTEQFF. The CDR3 region has the DNA TGTGCCAGCAGTACGGCTAAAGCGGGAGGTACTGAGCAGTTCTTC.

This sequence joins TRBV6-5 and TRBJ1-2; 7 bases line up with TRBD1. The J segment lost 5 bases and the V segment lost 7 bases, leaving 13 bases of the junction unmatched. The V gene's germline CDR1 is MNHEY and CDR2 SVGAGI. CDR3 length: 15 residues. This CDR3 reads CASTLAAGGRYGYTF. The CDR3 nucleotides are TGTGCCAGCACCCTCGCGGCAGGGGGTCGTTATGGCTACACCTTC.

In regard to this clone: One end of the junction varies from germline; a read error may be responsible. The rearrangement links TRBV5-1 to TRBJ2-3; the match to TRBD2 covers 7 bases. Germline loops: CDR1 SGHRS, CDR2 YFSETQ. This CDR3 region has 14 residues. The CDR3 DNA reads TGTGCCAGCAGCGGGGCGCTAGTCACAGATACGCAGTATTTT. This sequence encodes CASSGALVTDTQYF.

This clone was seen a single time. The chain recombines TRBV2 with TRBJ2-3; 7 bases are shared with TRBD1. The V segment lost 7 bases and the J segment 7 bases; nucleotides outside the gene matches: 20. The CDR3 has 17 amino acids. Germline CDR1 SNHLY, CDR2 FYNNEI. The CDR3 is CASKLTRTGPLENTQYF. The CDR3 DNA reads as TGTGCCAGCAAACTGACACGGACAGGCCCCTTGGAAAATACGCAGTATTTT.

This chain joins TRBV6-1 and TRBJ2-7; D is perhaps TRBD2 (6 bases). Germline lookup yields CDR1 MNHNS and CDR2 SASEGT. The CDR3 extends over 15 amino acids. V gave up 7 bases and J gave up 5 bases, with 21 bases separating them. CDR3 region: CASIVTGTEPNEQYF. The CDR3 bases are TGTGCCAGCATCGTGACCGGGACTGAACCCAACGAGCAGTACTTC.

The rearrangement joins TRBV5-6 to TRBJ2-3; no clear D. Looked up from germline, CDR1 is SGHDT and CDR2 is YYEEEE. The CDR3 has 17 amino acids. V lost 4 bases, J lost 1 base, and 19 bases lay in between. CDR3 region: CASSPRTTARGTDTQYF. The CDR3 DNA is TGTGCCAGCAGCCCGCGGACCACCGCAAGGGGCACAGATACGCAGTATTTT.

This clone has only a few counts. The rearrangement links TRBV6-6 to TRBJ2-1; a weak D match, TRBD2 (6 bases). V was clipped by 6 bases and J by 4 bases, with 10 bases between them. The CDR3 has 13 amino acids. From germline, CDR1 is MNHNY and CDR2 SVGAGI (reference sequence). Here the CDR3 reads CASRRGLYNEQFF. The CDR3 DNA reads TGTGCCAGCAGACGTGGACTATACAATGAGCAGTTCTTC.

This chain links TRBV19 with TRBJ1-3; D gene ambiguous. The germline V and J ends were trimmed by 5 bases and 3 bases, with 11 bases remaining between them. The germline gives CDR1 LNHDA, CDR2 SQIVND (reference sequence). The CDR3 length is 14 residues. In DNA form, the CDR3 reads TGTGCCAGTAGTTCCGGATGGTATGGAAACACCATATATTTT. Translation gives CASSSGWYGNTIYF. The entire variable domain, with the rest obtained from reference TRBV19 and TRBJ1-3, is as follows: DGGITQSPKYLFRKEGQNVTLSCEQNLNHDAMYWYRQDPGQGLRLIYYSQIVNDFQKGDIAEGYSVSREKKESFPLTVTSAQKNPTAFYLCASSSGWYGNTIYFGEGSWLTVV.

This chain connects TRBV5-1 to TRBJ2-7, with a tentative D call TRBD2 (5 bases). Germline CDR1 SGHRS, CDR2 YFSETQ. CDR3 size: 15 residues. Between the trimmed V and J ends, which lost 4 bases and 3 bases, there was a span of 17 bases. CDR3 region: CASSQRAGLDYEQYF. Written as DNA, the CDR3 is TGCGCCAGCAGCCAGAGGGCCGGGTTGGACTACGAGCAGTACTTC. Supplemented by reference TRBV5-1 and TRBJ2-7, the full variable domain reads KAGVTQTPRYLIKTRGQQVTLSCSPISGHRSVSWYQQTPGQGLQFLFEYFSETQRNKGNFPGRFSGRQFSNSRSEMNVSTLELGDSALYLCASSQRAGLDYEQYFGPGTRLTVT.

Concerning this clone: A read error may account for a junction end that differs from germline. Different DNA sequences within this sample yield the same CDR3. V gene TRBV6-5 combines with J gene TRBJ1-1, with 7 positions matching TRBD1. Germline values: CDR1 MNHEY, CDR2 SVGAGI. This CDR3 is built from 15 residues. CDR3 sequence (DNA): TGTGCCAGCAGTCGACGACAGGGAGTATCCACTGAAGCCTTCTTT. Encoded protein: CASSRRQGVSTEAFF.

This clone has more than one count but fewer than ten. The J gene is TRBJ1-5, the V gene TRBV14; D unclear. The CDR3 loop spans 13 amino acids. V lost 0 bases, J lost 6 bases, and 6 bases lay in between. The germline V gene encodes CDR1 SGHDN and CDR2 FVKESK. DNA for the CDR3: TGTGCCAGCAGCCAAGATCTTACTCAGCCCCAGCATTTT. It specifies CASSQDLTQPQHF.

The gene calls are TRBV14 and TRBJ1-3, with unresolved D. CDR1 SGHDN and CDR2 FVKESK come from the germline V gene. The CDR3 has 14 residues. The germline V and J ends were trimmed by 4 bases and 0 bases, with 7 bases remaining between them. CDR3 DNA sequence: TGTGCCAGCAGCCCCCGGATCTCTGGAAACACCATATATTTT. It encodes CASSPRISGNTIYF.

This clone was counted only a few times. This CDR3 is CASSHGSGYEQYF. The DNA of the CDR3 is TGTGCCAGCAGCCACGGTAGCGGGTACGAGCAGTACTTC. V usage is TRBV7-9 and J usage is TRBJ2-7; 7 bases line up with TRBD2. The CDR3 has 13 amino acids. The trim removed 5 bases at V and 4 bases at J, leaving 5 bases unmatched. In germline, CDR1 is SEHNR, CDR2 FQNEAQ (reference sequence).

J is TRBJ2-7 and V is TRBV6-1, with 8 nucleotides matching TRBD2. This CDR3 spans 13 amino acids. Germline-derived CDR1 and CDR2 are MNHNS and SASEGT. V lost 5 bases and J lost 2; bases outside the gene matches: 2. CDR3 sequence reads: CASSRGGPYEQYF. In nucleotides, the CDR3 is TGTGCCAGCAGTCGGGGGGGCCCCTACGAGCAGTACTTC.

This chain links TRBV12-5 with TRBJ2-3, with 8 bases fitting TRBD1. The CDR3 spans 14 residues. Per the germline V gene, CDR1 is LGHNT and CDR2 is FRNRAP. J gave up 5 bases and V 5 bases, and 6 bases lay outside the gene matches. The CDR3 region is CASGPQGAVDTQYF. DNA for the CDR3: TGTGCTAGTGGTCCCCAGGGGGCCGTAGATACGCAGTATTTT.

V usage is TRBV5-1 and J usage is TRBJ2-5; TRBD1 might be the D (6 bases). Germline lookup yields CDR1 SGHRS and CDR2 YFSETQ. The germline V and J ends were trimmed by 4 bases and 5 bases, with 21 bases remaining between them. There are 16 residues in the CDR3. The CDR3, as DNA: TGCGCCAGCAGCCCAATAACAGGGACCCCCGTTGAGACCCAGTACTTC. Residues: CASSPITGTPVETQYF.

This chain joins TRBV18 and TRBJ2-5; D uncertain. Trimming cost V 4 bases and J 1 base, with 4 bases left between them. CDR1 and CDR2 (germline): KGHSH, LQKENI. This CDR3 is built from 12 residues. In DNA, the CDR3 is TGTGCCAGCTCACGGGGCCAAGAGACCCAGTACTTC. The encoded protein is CASSRGQETQYF.

The V and J genes are TRBV5-1 and TRBJ2-7; D possibly corresponds to TRBD1 (6 bases). In germline, CDR1 is SGHRS, CDR2 YFSETQ. The length of the CDR3 is 14 residues. Deletions cut 0 bases from V and 4 bases from J, with 11 bases between. The CDR3, as DNA: TGCGCCAGCAGCTTGGCAGGGGACGGGTACGAGCAGTACTTC. Translation gives CASSLAGDGYEQYF.

The V and J genes are TRBV27 and TRBJ1-1; TRBD1 matches at 7 bases. CDR3 size: 14 residues. Germline trimming cut 6 bases from V and 11 bases from J; bases unmatched to any gene: 15. Per germline, CDR1 MNHEY and CDR2 SMNVEV (reference sequence). The CDR3 loop is CASSLLQGFGGAFF. The CDR3 nucleotides read TGTGCCAGCAGCCTACTACAGGGGTTCGGTGGGGCTTTCTTT.

This chain connects TRBV18 to TRBJ1-2, with TRBD1 matching over 8 bases. V shed 2 bases, J shed 7 bases, and the junction held 6 bases outside the gene matches. CDR1 KGHSH and CDR2 LQKENI come from the germline V gene. The CDR3 is made up of 14 amino acids. The CDR3 sequence is CASSPEGTGGGYTF. CDR3 bases: TGTGCCAGCTCACCAGAAGGGACAGGTGGTGGCTACACCTTC.

The chain joins TRBV29-1 to TRBJ2-2; TRBD2 might be the D (6 bases). This CDR3 spans 12 amino acids. Looked up from germline, CDR1 is SQVTM and CDR2 is ANQGSEA. Trimming took 5 bases from V and 7 from J, leaving 11 bases between them. CDR3: CSVPLGGGELFF. The CDR3 DNA reads TGCAGCGTTCCGTTGGGGGGCGGGGAGCTGTTTTTT.